This entry features one T cell receptor beta chain sequence. Trimming removed 7 bases from V and 16 bases from J, with 19 bases in between. Per the germline V gene, CDR1 is MNHNS and CDR2 is SASEGT. This CDR3 region has 12 residues. TCRdb called the PCR reads again in MiXCR, with one record for every CDR3 protein. In the table there are about 12,000 distinct CDR3 sequences, around 50% of which are singletons. The sample comes from a study of CD4 and CD8 cells across lung adenocarcinoma regions. This TCR was recovered from a male donor with lung adenocarcinoma. The CD4 and CD8 labels of this study may be unreliable. The source material was CD8+ T cells from the margin of a lung tumor. The gene calls are TRBV6-1 and TRBJ2-2, with D hard to call. The CDR3, as DNA: TGTGCCAGCACCGTGAGCACAGAGACGCAGTTTTTT. Translation: CASTVSTETQFF.